Sequencing of this T cell receptor beta chain was carried out in a study of CXCR3-negative and CXCR3-positive naive CD8 T cells. The length of the CDR3 is 14 residues. CDR1 is DFQATT and CDR2 is SNEGSKA in the germline V gene (reference sequence). 5' RACE that incorporated UMI labels was used to prepare the TRB cDNA libraries. One entry per CDR3 protein, without DNA, is what TCRdb gives after re-calling the 5' RACE reads. Its table records approximately 49,000 distinct CDR3 sequences. This receptor was obtained from a human donor in good health. Some clones in this sample may be carry-over from other donors' samples. V gene TRBV20-1 combines with J gene TRBJ1-1. Sequencing used memory CD8+ T cells from blood. CDR3 in amino acids: CSAREAGVGAEAFF.